Following are 24 T cell receptor beta chains from one sample sequenced in a study of T cell clones after liver transplantation. The assay was immunoSEQ multiplex PCR, and TCRdb's table has in-frame clones only and misses some. The table lists around 76,000 clones, roughly 80% of them singletons. Sequenced material: CD4+ T cells from blood, taken 12 months after liver transplant. Receptor source: a human patient who received a liver transplant. Some T cells may trace back to the graft donor.

The chain has TRBV28 and TRBJ2-4; 7 bases are shared with TRBD1. After removal of 5 bases from V and 3 bases from J, the junction contained 1 base not matched to a gene. Germline lookup yields CDR1 MDHEN and CDR2 SYDVKM. This CDR3 comprises 13 residues. As DNA, the CDR3 is TGTGCCAGCAGTGACAGGGACAAAAACATTCAGTACTTC. It codes for CASSDRDKNIQYF. The whole variable domain, remainder taken from reference TRBV28 and TRBJ2-4, is DVKVTQSSRYLVKRTGEKVFLECVQDMDHENMFWYRQDPGLGLRLIYFSYDVKMKEKGDIPEGYSVSREKKERFSLILESASTNQTSMYLCASSDRDKNIQYFGAGTRLSVL.

This sequence joins TRBV9 and TRBJ2-5; tentatively, D is TRBD1 (6 bases). V lost 5 bases and J 0 bases, leaving 20 bases between the germline ends. The CDR3 is made up of 17 amino acids. Germline CDR1 and CDR2: SGDLS and YYNGEE. The CDR3 coding sequence is TGTGCCAGCAGTGATCTCGGGGACATCTCCTACCAAGAGACCCAGTACTTC. Translation gives CASSDLGDISYQETQYF.

The chain employs TRBV28 and TRBJ1-3; D ambiguous. Germline loops: CDR1 MDHEN, CDR2 SYDVKM. This CDR3 spans 14 amino acids. V was clipped by 9 bases and J by 4 bases, with 16 bases between them. The CDR3 bases are TGTGCCAGTACCCTTCACATCACGGGAAACACCATATATTTT. It encodes CASTLHITGNTIYF.

V and J are TRBV19 and TRBJ1-5; D gene uncertain. The V end lost 3 bases, the J end lost 4 bases, and 4 bases lay between the germline ends. Germline assignment: CDR1 LNHDA and CDR2 SQIVND (reference sequence). CDR3 length equals 12 residues. The CDR3 nucleotides read TGTGCCAGTAGTATGACAAATCAGCCCCAGCATTTT. It encodes CASSMTNQPQHF.

The chain joins TRBV19 to TRBJ1-4; D is possibly TRBD1 (5 bases). V was pared by 5 bases and J by 0 bases, with 13 bases between. Germline V gene sequence: CDR1 LNHDA, CDR2 SQIVND (reference sequence). The CDR3 extends over 16 amino acids. The CDR3 sequence: CASSARTIATNEKLFF. The CDR3 region has the DNA TGTGCCAGTAGTGCGCGGACAATTGCAACTAATGAAAAACTGTTTTTT.

This chain connects TRBV7-2 to TRBJ2-1; a possible D gene is TRBD2 (5 bases). This CDR3 comprises 12 residues. Germline loops: CDR1 SGHTA, CDR2 FQGNSA. V was clipped by 5 bases and J by 9 bases, with 11 bases between them. CDR3 DNA: TGTGCCAGCAGCGCGATCGGGATTGAGCAGTTCTTC. This gives the protein CASSAIGIEQFF.

This chain joins TRBV27 and TRBJ2-7, with a weak D call TRBD1 (6 bases). V lost 3 bases and J 2 bases, leaving 14 bases between the germline ends. CDR1 is MNHEY, CDR2 SMNVEV, per germline (reference sequence). This CDR3 spans 15 amino acids. CDR3 protein: CASSFSRQETYEQYF. The CDR3, as DNA: TGTGCCAGCAGTTTTTCTCGACAGGAGACCTACGAGCAGTACTTC.

V usage is TRBV14 and J usage is TRBJ1-1; D not certain. V was cut by 1 base and J by 10 bases, with 16 bases left in between. The CDR3 loop spans 14 amino acids. Germline V gives CDR1 SGHDN, CDR2 FVKESK. In DNA form, the CDR3 reads TGTGCCAGCAGCCAAGCTATTTCGGTGAAGGGAGCTTTCTTT. Translated, it gives CASSQAISVKGAFF.

This clone was seen a single time. The chain is built from TRBV7-2 and TRBJ2-1, with 10 bases identical to TRBD2. The CDR3 is 17 amino acids. CDR1 is SGHTA, CDR2 FQGNSA, per germline. V shed 0 bases and J 7 bases; nucleotides not matched to a gene: 9. This CDR3 reads CASSLALASGSLNEQFF. In nucleotides, the CDR3 is TGTGCCAGCAGCTTAGCGCTGGCTAGCGGGAGTCTGAATGAGCAGTTCTTC.

The V call is TRBV5-4, the J call TRBJ2-1; 11 positions match TRBD2. V lost 3 bases and J lost 6; bases outside the gene matches: 5. Germline values: CDR1 SGHNT, CDR2 YYREEE (reference sequence). This CDR3 spans 15 amino acids. The CDR3 nucleotides read TGTGCCAGCAGCTGGACTAGCGGGCTCGTCAATGAGCAGTTCTTC. It specifies CASSWTSGLVNEQFF.

J is TRBJ2-2 and V is TRBV7-2, with D perhaps matching TRBD2 (5 bases). Trimming cost V 3 bases and J 4 bases, with 15 bases left between them. Germline assignment: CDR1 SGHTA and CDR2 FQGNSA. This CDR3 spans 16 amino acids. The DNA of the CDR3 is TGTGCCAGCAGCTTCCGGTCCGGACGGGGCACCGGGGAGCTGTTTTTT. Translation gives CASSFRSGRGTGELFF.

V and J are TRBV27 and TRBJ2-5; D tentatively fits TRBD1 or TRBD2 (5 bases each). CDR1 and CDR2 from the germline V gene are MNHEY and SMNVEV (reference sequence). Trimming removed 4 bases at V and 3 bases at J, with 12 bases between. The CDR3 has 14 amino acids. The CDR3 reads CASSSPGPKETQYF. CDR3 sequence (DNA): TGTGCCAGCAGTTCCCCGGGACCAAAAGAGACCCAGTACTTC.

The chain recombines TRBV29-1 with TRBJ2-3; 7 nucleotides line up with TRBD2. With V trimmed by 3 bases and J by 5 bases, 5 bases remained unmatched. The V gene's germline CDR1 is SQVTM and CDR2 ANQGSEA. This CDR3 comprises 13 residues. This chain's CDR3 is CSVEGGVEDTQYF. CDR3 bases: TGCAGCGTTGAGGGGGGGGTAGAAGATACGCAGTATTTT.

This chain uses TRBV7-9 with TRBJ2-7, with a weak D call TRBD1 (6 bases). The length of the CDR3 is 12 residues. Between the trimmed V and J ends, which lost 8 bases and 6 bases, there was a span of 14 bases. Germline V gene sequence: CDR1 SEHNR, CDR2 FQNEAQ (reference sequence). In nucleotides, the CDR3 is TGTGCCAGCGGGATACAGGGTGGCGAGCAGTACTTC. This encodes CASGIQGGEQYF. The entire variable domain, with the rest obtained from reference TRBV7-9 and TRBJ2-7, is as follows: DTGVSQNPRHKITKRGQNVTFRCDPISEHNRLYWYRQTLGQGPEFLTYFQNEAQLEKSRLLSDRFSAERPKGSFSTLEIQRTEQGDSAMYLCASGIQGGEQYFGPGTRLTVT.

The chain links TRBV2 to TRBJ1-2; 7 bases match TRBD1. V gave up 10 bases and J gave up 2 bases; unmatched junction bases: 4. There are 12 residues in the CDR3. CDR1 and CDR2 from the germline V gene are SNHLY and FYNNEI. The CDR3 nucleotides are TGTGCCAACTCGGGACAGAACTATGGCTACACCTTC. It codes for CANSGQNYGYTF.

This sequence joins TRBV25-1 and TRBJ2-1; the match to TRBD1 covers 9 bases. This CDR3 has 15 residues. Germline CDR1 is MGHDK and CDR2 is SYGVNS. Losses at the gene ends were 4 bases for V and 7 bases for J; bases not matched to a gene: 8. The CDR3 loop is CASSADRGGGNEQFF. DNA of the CDR3: TGTGCCAGCAGTGCGGACAGGGGAGGGGGAAATGAGCAGTTCTTC. The full variable domain, its missing parts supplied by reference TRBV25-1 and TRBJ2-1, is EADIYQTPRYLVIGTGKKITLECSQTMGHDKMYWYQQDPGMELHLIHYSYGVNSTEKGDLSSESTVSRIRTEHFPLTLESARPSHTSQYLCASSADRGGGNEQFFGPGTRLTVL.

This clone is a singleton in its sample. The chain recombines TRBV21-1 with TRBJ2-5; TRBD1, the D gene given by the table, was not confirmed from the DNA. TRBV21-1 is noted as a pseudogene. The CDR3 is 14 residues long. This CDR3 is CASSTDRGQETQYF. Here the CDR3 DNA reads TGTGCCAGCAGCACCGACAGGGGGCAAGAGACCCAGTACTTC.

V is TRBV5-1 and J is TRBJ2-3; TRBD1 might be the D (6 bases). CDR1 is SGHRS, CDR2 YFSETQ, per germline. Trimming stripped 4 bases from V and 6 bases from J, with 12 bases between. There are 13 residues in the CDR3. This CDR3 is CASSGQGSDTQYF. In DNA form, the CDR3 reads TGCGCCAGCAGCGGGCAGGGGAGTGATACGCAGTATTTT.

The gene calls are TRBV9 and TRBJ2-2; maybe TRBD1 (6 bases). CDR3 length: 15 residues. CDR1 SGDLS and CDR2 YYNGEE come from the germline V gene. V shed 4 bases and J shed 5 bases, with 15 bases lying between them. The CDR3 here is CASSKNRVGTGELFF. Here the CDR3 DNA reads TGTGCCAGCAGCAAAAACAGGGTGGGGACCGGGGAGCTGTTTTTT.

The chain employs TRBV19 and TRBJ1-1, with 9 bases aligning to TRBD1. Unmatched junction bases numbered 8, after V lost 6 bases and J lost 6 bases. This CDR3 spans 14 amino acids. From germline, CDR1 is LNHDA and CDR2 SQIVND (reference sequence). The CDR3 DNA follows: TGTGCCAGTAGCCAGGACAGGGGCAGCGCTGAAGCTTTCTTT. This sequence encodes CASSQDRGSAEAFF.

The chain recombines TRBV7-2 with TRBJ2-7; D ambiguous. Trimming shortened V by 0 bases and J by 3 bases, and 21 bases separated the two germline ends. There are 18 residues in the CDR3. Germline CDR1 reads SGHTA; CDR2 reads FQGNSA. CDR3 loop: CASSLARSRTHVYYEQYF. CDR3 DNA: TGTGCCAGCAGCTTAGCTCGCTCCCGGACGCACGTTTACTACGAGCAGTACTTC.

In this sample, this clone turned up a few times. This chain joins TRBV18 and TRBJ2-3; D not resolved. This CDR3 region has 11 residues. Germline CDR1 is KGHSH and CDR2 is LQKENI. Trimming shortened V by 5 bases and J by 5 bases, and 5 bases separated the two germline ends. CDR3 sequence (DNA): TGTGCCAGCTCAGAGATAGATACGCAGTATTTT. This sequence encodes CASSEIDTQYF.

The chain employs TRBV5-1 and TRBJ1-4, with a possible D match to TRBD1 (5 bases). Per the germline V gene, CDR1 is SGHRS and CDR2 is YFSETQ. V gave up 0 bases and J gave up 8 bases, with 11 bases separating them. The CDR3 is 14 residues long. CDR3: CASSLGQGGEKLFF. The CDR3 nucleotides are TGCGCCAGCAGCTTGGGGCAGGGAGGCGAAAAACTGTTTTTT.

The gene calls are TRBV4-1 and TRBJ2-7; D unresolved. The germline V and J ends were trimmed by 0 bases and 11 bases, with 14 bases remaining between them. Per germline, CDR1 MGHRA and CDR2 YSYEKL. The CDR3 spans 13 residues. CDR3 amino acids: CASSQDIRLEEYF. The CDR3 region has the DNA TGCGCCAGCAGCCAAGATATCCGGTTAGAGGAGTACTTC.